A selection of T cell receptor beta chains follows, all from one sample in a study of CD8+ T cells in alopecia areata. Method: immunoSEQ multiplex PCR; TCRdb's copy keeps in-frame clones and lacks some. The sample comprises under 150,000 clones, 53% of which are singletons, and 0.46% rests with the top ten. This material consisted of CD4+ T cells sorted from blood, taken at week 4, from a patient treated with tofacitinib. The source of these receptors is a human donor with alopecia areata. Each CDR3 is given with its conserved first and last residue. A D gene is named only where the DNA matches it firmly. Rows may omit the clone size; those that give it use once, few, many or a size class.

J | size | V | D | DNA | CDR3
TRBJ2-1 | - | TRBV29-1 | TRBD1 | TGCAGCGTTCAAGGGGGTACAGGGGTCTACAATGAGCAGTTCTTC | CSVQGGTGVYNEQFF
TRBJ1-5 | - | TRBV6-5 | TRBD1 | TGTGCCAGCAGTAACATACAGGGGTCGGATCAGCCCCAGCATTTT | CASSNIQGSDQPQHF
TRBJ1-2 | few | TRBV7-9 | TRBD1 | TGTGCCAGCAGCGGGACAGCTAACTATGGCTACACCTTC | CASSGTANYGYTF
TRBJ1-1 | - | TRBV9 | - | TGTGCCAGCAGCGGGGCGAGCTGGGGCACTGAAGCTTTCTTT | CASSGASWGTEAFF
TRBJ2-7 | - | TRBV29-1 | - | TGCAGCGTGGGCTCCTACGAGCAGTACTTC | CSVGSYEQYF
TRBJ2-5 | - | TRBV19 | - | TGTGCCAGTAGTATGACCCGGCAGCGGCCCGGGTCCCAGTACTTC | CASSMTRQRPGSQYF
TRBJ2-2 | - | TRBV29-1 | - | TGCAGCGTTGTCGGGAGTCAATCGAACACCGGGGAGCTGTTTTTT | CSVVGSQSNTGELFF
TRBJ2-3 | few | TRBV30 | - | TGTGCCTGGAGCCGGGGGCGTTCCGCAGATACGCAGTATTTT | CAWSRGRSADTQYF
TRBJ2-4 | - | TRBV29-1 | - | TGCAGCGTTTCCCCCAGGCTAGCCAAAAACATTCAGTACTTC | CSVSPRLAKNIQYF
TRBJ2-1 | few | TRBV15 | - | TGTGCCACCAGCAGAGCGGGGGACTCCTACAATGAGCAGTTCTTC | CATSRAGDSYNEQFF
TRBJ2-3 | - | TRBV29-1 | - | TGCAGCGTTAGGACAGCAGATACGCAGTATTTT | CSVRTADTQYF
TRBJ2-7 | few | TRBV5-1 | - | TGCGCCAGCAGCCCCAGGGGAGGCACCTACGAGCAGTACTTC | CASSPRGGTYEQYF
TRBJ1-4 | - | TRBV5-1 | - | TGCGCCAGCAGGGGCGGCCGGACAGCGGGTCGGGAAAATGAAAAACTGTTTTTT | CASRGGRTAGRENEKLFF
TRBJ1-3 | few | TRBV5-4 | - | TGTGCCAGCAGCTTGGAAGGCAGCTCTGGAAACACCATATATTTT | CASSLEGSSGNTIYF
TRBJ2-7 | - | TRBV6-1 | - | TGTGCCAGCAGTAGGACATCCAAGTCCCCGTACGAGCAGTACTTC | CASSRTSKSPYEQYF
TRBJ2-5 | - | TRBV29-1 | - | TGCAGCACCGGACATCGTGGTCCCCAGGAGACCCAGTACTTC | CSTGHRGPQETQYF
TRBJ2-7 | - | TRBV11-2 | - | TGTGCCAGCAGCTTATTTGGCGGGGCTAGCTACGAGCAGTACTTC | CASSLFGGASYEQYF
TRBJ2-1 | - | TRBV4-1 | - | TGCGCCAGCAGCCAACACCCCGGGACGTACAATGAGCAGTTCTTC | CASSQHPGTYNEQFF
TRBJ1-1 | - | TRBV7-9 | - | TGTGCCAGCAGCCGACAGGCCGAGACTGAAGCTTTCTTT | CASSRQAETEAFF
TRBJ2-3 | - | TRBV30 | - | TGTGCCTGGAGTGCTAACACAGATACGCAGTATTTT | CAWSANTDTQYF
TRBJ2-6 | - | TRBV29-1 | - | TGCAGCGCCGCACAGAGTTATAACTCTGGGGCCAACGTCCTGACTTTC | CSAAQSYNSGANVLTF
TRBJ2-5 | - | TRBV5-1 | TRBD2 | TGTGCCAGCAGCTTGGTCCAGCGGGATGTCAAGACCCAGTACTTC | CASSLVQRDVKTQYF
TRBJ1-5 | - | TRBV7-2 | TRBD1 | TGTGCCAGCAGCGGCACAGGGGTGGCAAATCAGCCCCAGCATTTT | CASSGTGVANQPQHF
TRBJ2-7 | few | TRBV7-5 | - | TGTGCCAGAAGCGGCCTTTTGGGTCTGGCCTACGAGCAGTACTTC | CARSGLLGLAYEQYF
TRBJ2-3 | few | TRBV6-1 | TRBD2 | TGTGCCAGCAGGGTAGCGGGGGGATCAGATACGCAGTATTTT | CASRVAGGSDTQYF
TRBJ2-7 | - | TRBV30 | - | TGTGCCTGGAGTATCGTTTTTGGCGAGCAGTACTTC | CAWSIVFGEQYF
TRBJ2-5 | - | TRBV30 | - | TGTGCCTGGAGTATGCGGACCGAAGGGACCCAGTACTTC | CAWSMRTEGTQYF
TRBJ1-6 | many | TRBV7-3 | - | TGTGCCAGCAGCTTAAGGGGGGATTCACCCCTCCACTTT | CASSLRGDSPLHF
TRBJ2-3 | - | TRBV29-1 | - | TGCAGCGTTGCCCAACTAGTATCCGATACGCAGTATTTT | CSVAQLVSDTQYF
TRBJ2-3 | - | TRBV6-5 | TRBD2 | TGTGCCAGCAGTTGGGCTAGCGGGAGCTCTACAGATACGCAGTATTTT | CASSWASGSSTDTQYF
TRBJ1-3 | - | TRBV15 | - | TGTGCCACCAGCAGAGATTTGAGTCAAAACACCATATATTTT | CATSRDLSQNTIYF
TRBJ1-2 | - | TRBV11-2 | - | TGTGCCAGCAGCTTAGACCCTCTGGGCTACACCTTC | CASSLDPLGYTF
TRBJ2-3 | few | TRBV29-1 | - | TGCAGCTACAAGGCCCAGGGTGGCACAGATACGCAGTATTTT | CSYKAQGGTDTQYF
TRBJ2-3 | - | TRBV5-1 | - | TGCGCCAGCAGCTTGGCTGGAGATACGCAGTATTTT | CASSLAGDTQYF
TRBJ2-1 | - | TRBV29-1 | - | TGCAGCGTGACACAGGAGGTCTACAATGAGCAGTTCTTC | CSVTQEVYNEQFF
TRBJ1-2 | few | TRBV30 | - | TGTGCCTGGAGTGTTCTTACAGGGCGAGGCTATGGCTACACCTTC | CAWSVLTGRGYGYTF
TRBJ1-1 | - | TRBV29-1 | TRBD1 | TGCAGCGTTGCCAGGGGGGGGGCTGAAGCTTTCTTT | CSVARGGAEAFF
TRBJ2-1 | - | TRBV16 | TRBD2 | TGTGCCAGCAGCCACAATAGCGGGGGCTTGAGCTCCTACAATGAGCAGTTCTTC | CASSHNSGGLSSYNEQFF
TRBJ1-1 | - | TRBV29-1 | - | TGCAGCGTTCGTCCCCCGAACACTGAAGCTTTCTTT | CSVRPPNTEAFF
TRBJ2-7 | - | TRBV6-5 | - | TGTGCCAGCAGACCCCCCGGGGTCACCGAGCAGTACTTC | CASRPPGVTEQYF
TRBJ2-5 | few | TRBV25-1 | TRBD1 | TGTGCCAGCAGTGAAGACAGGGGGCCCGGCGAGACCCAGTACTTC | CASSEDRGPGETQYF
TRBJ1-1 | - | TRBV18 | - | TGTGCCAGCTCACCACAGGCGCAGAACACTGAAGCTTTCTTT | CASSPQAQNTEAFF
TRBJ2-3 | few | TRBV6-5 | - | TGTGCCAGCAGCTACGGGAACCGTCGCACAGATACGCAGTATTTT | CASSYGNRRTDTQYF
TRBJ2-1 | - | TRBV6-4 | TRBD2 | TGTGCCAGCAGGCAGGAAGCGGGAGGGGGCTACAATGAGCAGTTCTTC | CASRQEAGGGYNEQFF
TRBJ2-5 | - | TRBV5-1 | - | TGCGCCAGCAGCTTGGCGACAGAAGAGACCCAGTACTTC | CASSLATEETQYF
TRBJ2-3 | - | TRBV7-9 | - | TGTGCCAGCAGCCCAACAGATACGCAGTATTTT | CASSPTDTQYF
TRBJ2-1 | - | TRBV30 | TRBD2 | TGTGCCTGGAGTGTAGGAACTAGCGGTTACAATGAGCAGTTCTTC | CAWSVGTSGYNEQFF
TRBJ2-7 | once | TRBV6-5 | TRBD2 | TGTGCCAGCTCGTCTGGACTAGCGGGAGACTACGAGCAGTACTTC | CASSSGLAGDYEQYF